This TCR beta chain was sequenced for a study of CD8 T cells in Susac syndrome. Study summary: Blood was drawn from patients with Susac syndrome. At that point, they were therapy-naive, on corticosteroids, or on intravenous immunoglobulin alone.

The germline CDR1 and CDR2 sequences are SEHNR and FQNEAQ (reference sequence). The CDR3 is 15 residues long. V gave up 2 bases and J gave up 1 base, with 11 bases separating them. Random hexamers were used to reverse transcribe roughly 0.5 to 1 ug of RNA. TCRdb used MiXCR to reprocess the immunoSEQ multiplex PCR reads, holding one entry per CDR3 protein. Here the sample spans some 130,000 distinct CDR3 sequences, approximately 95% being singletons. Patients with Susac syndrome fulfilled recently defined diagnostic criteria for definite or probable disease. The sample taken for sequencing was CD8+ T cells from PBMCs. This sequence joins TRBV7-9 and TRBJ2-5; D uncertain. This sequence originates from a human donor with Susac syndrome. The CDR3 nucleotides are TGTGCCAGCAGCTTATCGCGCGGCTTCCAAGAGACCCAGTACTTC. This encodes CASSLSRGFQETQYF.